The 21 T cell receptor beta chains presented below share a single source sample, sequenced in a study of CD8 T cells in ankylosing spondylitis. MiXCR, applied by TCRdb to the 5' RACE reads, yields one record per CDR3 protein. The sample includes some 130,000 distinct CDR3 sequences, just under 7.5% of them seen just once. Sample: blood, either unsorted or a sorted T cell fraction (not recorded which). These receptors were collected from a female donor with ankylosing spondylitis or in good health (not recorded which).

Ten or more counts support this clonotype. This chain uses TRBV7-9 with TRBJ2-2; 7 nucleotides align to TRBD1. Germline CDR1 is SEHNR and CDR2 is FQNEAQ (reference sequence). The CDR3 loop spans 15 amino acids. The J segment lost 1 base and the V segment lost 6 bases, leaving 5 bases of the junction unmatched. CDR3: CASSLGTVNTGELFF. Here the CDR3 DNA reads TGTGCCAGCAGTCTAGGGACAGTGAACACCGGGGAGCTGTTTTTT. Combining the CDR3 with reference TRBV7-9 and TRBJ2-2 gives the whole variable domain DTGVSQNPRHKITKRGQNVTFRCDPISEHNRLYWYRQTLGQGPEFLTYFQNEAQLEKSRLLSDRFSAERPKGSFSTLEIQRTEQGDSAMYLCASSLGTVNTGELFFGEGSRLTVL.

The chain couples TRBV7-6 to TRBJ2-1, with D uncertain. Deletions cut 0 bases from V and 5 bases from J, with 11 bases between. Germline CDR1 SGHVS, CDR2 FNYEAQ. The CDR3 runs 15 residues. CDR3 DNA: TGTGCCAGCAGCTTAGCGGGTAAACTCCACAATGAGCAGTTCTTC. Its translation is CASSLAGKLHNEQFF.

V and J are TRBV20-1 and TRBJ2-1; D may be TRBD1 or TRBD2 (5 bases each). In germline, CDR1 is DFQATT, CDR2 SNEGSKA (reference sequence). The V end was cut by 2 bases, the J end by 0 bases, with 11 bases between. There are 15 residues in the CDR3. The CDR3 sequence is CSARRGGSSYNEQFF. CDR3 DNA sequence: TGCAGTGCTAGAAGGGGTGGGAGCTCCTACAATGAGCAGTTCTTC.

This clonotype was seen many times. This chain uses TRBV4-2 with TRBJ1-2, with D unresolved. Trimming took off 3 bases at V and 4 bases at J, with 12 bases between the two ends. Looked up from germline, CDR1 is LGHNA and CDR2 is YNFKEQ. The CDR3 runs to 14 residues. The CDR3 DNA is TGTGCCAGCAGCCAGGGGAACGCGATCTATGGCTACACCTTC. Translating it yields CASSQGNAIYGYTF.

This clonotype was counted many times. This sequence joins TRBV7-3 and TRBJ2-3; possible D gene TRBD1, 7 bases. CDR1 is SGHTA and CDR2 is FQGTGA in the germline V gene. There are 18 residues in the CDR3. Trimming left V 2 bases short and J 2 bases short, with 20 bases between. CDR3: CASSLYGPGGGITDTQYF. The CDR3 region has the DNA TGTGCCAGCAGCTTATACGGGCCAGGGGGAGGTATCACAGATACGCAGTATTTT.

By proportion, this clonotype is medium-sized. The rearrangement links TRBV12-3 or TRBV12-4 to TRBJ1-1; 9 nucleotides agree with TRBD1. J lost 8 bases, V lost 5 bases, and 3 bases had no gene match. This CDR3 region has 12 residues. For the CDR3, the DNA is TGTGCCAGCAGTCCGGACAGGGGCGAAGCTTTCTTT. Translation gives CASSPDRGEAFF.

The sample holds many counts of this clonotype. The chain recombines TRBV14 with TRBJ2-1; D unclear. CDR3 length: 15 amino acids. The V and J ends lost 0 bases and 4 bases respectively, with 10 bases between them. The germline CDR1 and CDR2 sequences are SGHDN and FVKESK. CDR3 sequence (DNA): TGTGCCAGCAGCCAAGACCTTGGACCTTACAATGAGCAGTTCTTC. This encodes CASSQDLGPYNEQFF.

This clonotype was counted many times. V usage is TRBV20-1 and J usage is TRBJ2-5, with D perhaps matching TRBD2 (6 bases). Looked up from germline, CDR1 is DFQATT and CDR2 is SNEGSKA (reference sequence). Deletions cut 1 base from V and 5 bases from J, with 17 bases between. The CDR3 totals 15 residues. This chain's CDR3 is CSARVPAAGRETQYF. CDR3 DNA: TGCAGTGCTAGAGTCCCAGCAGCGGGCAGGGAGACCCAGTACTTC.

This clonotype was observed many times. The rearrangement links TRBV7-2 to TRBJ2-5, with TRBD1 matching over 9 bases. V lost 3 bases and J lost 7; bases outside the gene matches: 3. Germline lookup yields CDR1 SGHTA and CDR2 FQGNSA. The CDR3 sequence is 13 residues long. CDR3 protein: CASSFRQGGTQYF. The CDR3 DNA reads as TGTGCCAGCAGCTTCAGACAGGGGGGGACCCAGTACTTC.

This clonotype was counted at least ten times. CDR3 nucleotides: TGTGCCAGCAGGTTCTTGGGATCGAATTCACCCCTCCACTTT. This gives the protein CASRFLGSNSPLHF. The chain has TRBV28 and TRBJ1-6; D gene ambiguous. Germline V gene data show CDR1 as MDHEN and CDR2 as SYDVKM. Trimming removed 6 bases at V and 7 bases at J, with 13 bases between. The CDR3 has 14 residues.

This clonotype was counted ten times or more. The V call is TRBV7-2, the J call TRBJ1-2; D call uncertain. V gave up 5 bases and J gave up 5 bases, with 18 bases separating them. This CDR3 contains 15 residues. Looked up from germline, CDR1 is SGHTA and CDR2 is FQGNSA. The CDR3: CASSPEPSAQYGYTF. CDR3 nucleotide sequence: TGTGCCAGCAGCCCAGAGCCCAGTGCGCAGTATGGCTACACCTTC.

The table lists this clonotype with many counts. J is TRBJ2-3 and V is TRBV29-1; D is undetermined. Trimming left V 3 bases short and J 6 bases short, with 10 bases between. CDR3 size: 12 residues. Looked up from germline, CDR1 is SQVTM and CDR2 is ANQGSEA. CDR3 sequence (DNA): TGCAGCGTTGAGGGTGGCGGCGATACGCAGTATTTT. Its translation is CSVEGGGDTQYF.

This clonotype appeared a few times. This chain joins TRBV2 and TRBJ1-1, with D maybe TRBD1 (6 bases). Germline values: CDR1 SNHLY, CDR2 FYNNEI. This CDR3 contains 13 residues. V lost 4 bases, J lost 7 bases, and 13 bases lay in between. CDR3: CASSGPGAGEAFF. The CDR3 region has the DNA TGTGCCAGCAGTGGGCCGGGGGCGGGTGAAGCTTTCTTT.

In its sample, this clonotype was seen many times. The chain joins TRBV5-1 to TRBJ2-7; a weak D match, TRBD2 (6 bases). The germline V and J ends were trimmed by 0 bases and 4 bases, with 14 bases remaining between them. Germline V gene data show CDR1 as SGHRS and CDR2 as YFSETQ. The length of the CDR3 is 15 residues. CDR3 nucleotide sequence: TGCGCCAGCAGCTTGGGTGGCGGGGCTGGGTACGAGCAGTACTTC. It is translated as CASSLGGGAGYEQYF.

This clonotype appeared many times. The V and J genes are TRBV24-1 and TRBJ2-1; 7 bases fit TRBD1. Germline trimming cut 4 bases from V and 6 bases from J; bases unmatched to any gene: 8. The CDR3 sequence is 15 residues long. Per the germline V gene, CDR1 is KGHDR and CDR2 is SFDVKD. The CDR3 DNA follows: TGTGCCACCAGTGACACTGGACAGGATCCCAATGAGCAGTTCTTC. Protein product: CATSDTGQDPNEQFF.

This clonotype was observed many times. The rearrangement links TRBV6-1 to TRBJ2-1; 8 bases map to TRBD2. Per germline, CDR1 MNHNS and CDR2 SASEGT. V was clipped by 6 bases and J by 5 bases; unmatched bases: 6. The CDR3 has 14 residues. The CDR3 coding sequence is TGTGCCAGCAGCCCCGGGGGGGTTGACAATGAGCAGTTCTTC. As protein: CASSPGGVDNEQFF.

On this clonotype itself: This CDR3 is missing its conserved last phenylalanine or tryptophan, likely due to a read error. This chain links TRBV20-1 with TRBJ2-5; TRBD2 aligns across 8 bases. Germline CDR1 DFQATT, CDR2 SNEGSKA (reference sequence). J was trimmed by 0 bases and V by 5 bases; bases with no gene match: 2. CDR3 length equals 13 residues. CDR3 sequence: CSALLADQETQYC. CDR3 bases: TGCAGTGCTTTACTAGCGGACCAAGAGACCCAGTACTGC.

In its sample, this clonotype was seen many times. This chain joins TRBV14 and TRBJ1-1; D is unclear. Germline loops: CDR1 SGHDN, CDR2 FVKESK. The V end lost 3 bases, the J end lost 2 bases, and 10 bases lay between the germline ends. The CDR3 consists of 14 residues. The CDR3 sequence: CASSHRGGNTEAFF. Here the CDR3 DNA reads TGTGCCAGCAGCCACCGAGGAGGTAACACTGAAGCTTTCTTT.

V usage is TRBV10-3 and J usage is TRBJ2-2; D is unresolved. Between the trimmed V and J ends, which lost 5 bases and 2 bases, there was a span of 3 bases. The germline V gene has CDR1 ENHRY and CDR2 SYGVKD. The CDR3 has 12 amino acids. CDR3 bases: TGTGCCATCAGTATAAACACCGGGGAGCTGTTTTTT. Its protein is CAISINTGELFF.

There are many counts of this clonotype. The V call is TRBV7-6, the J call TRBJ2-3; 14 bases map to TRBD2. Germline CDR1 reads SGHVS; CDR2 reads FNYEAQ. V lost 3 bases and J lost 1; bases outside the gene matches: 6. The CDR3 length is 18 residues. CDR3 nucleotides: TGTGCCAGCAGCTTGGGGACTAGCGGGGGAGCCCGCACAGATACGCAGTATTTT. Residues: CASSLGTSGGARTDTQYF.

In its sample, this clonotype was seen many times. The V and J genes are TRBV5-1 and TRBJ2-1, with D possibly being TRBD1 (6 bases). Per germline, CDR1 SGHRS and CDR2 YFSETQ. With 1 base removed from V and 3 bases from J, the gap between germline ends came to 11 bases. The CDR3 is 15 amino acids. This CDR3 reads CASSLLGADYNEQFF. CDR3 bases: TGCGCCAGCAGCTTGCTGGGGGCTGACTACAATGAGCAGTTCTTC.